This T cell receptor (beta chain) is drawn from a study of cytotoxic CD8 clonotypes in ibrutinib-treated CLL. For the study at large: Among responders, approximately 24 were partial and 2 complete; after median about 72 months, around 14 stayed remitted and 12 progressed. General study findings and limits: At the start, clonality exceeded age-matched healthy donors and followed circulating CD8+ T-cell counts.

This clone showed up just a few times. The antigen is not known. A 1 in 200,000 to 1 in 1 million T cell depth was the sequencing target. Produced via immunoSEQ multiplex PCR; TCRdb's table is partial and in-frame only. The data show about 17,000 clones, about 64% seen once. The CDR3 length is 13 residues. V was clipped by 9 bases and J by 0 bases, with 9 bases between them. The germline CDR1 and CDR2 sequences are MNHNY and SVGAGI (reference sequence). The sample in question was PBMCs, obtained after 12 months of ibrutinib treatment. This sequence joins TRBV6-6 and TRBJ1-5, with D hard to call. The receptor was isolated from a human donor with chronic lymphocytic leukemia. The CDR3 DNA reads TGTGCCAGTACGGCATATAGCAATCAGCCCCAGCATTTT. Encoded protein: CASTAYSNQPQHF.